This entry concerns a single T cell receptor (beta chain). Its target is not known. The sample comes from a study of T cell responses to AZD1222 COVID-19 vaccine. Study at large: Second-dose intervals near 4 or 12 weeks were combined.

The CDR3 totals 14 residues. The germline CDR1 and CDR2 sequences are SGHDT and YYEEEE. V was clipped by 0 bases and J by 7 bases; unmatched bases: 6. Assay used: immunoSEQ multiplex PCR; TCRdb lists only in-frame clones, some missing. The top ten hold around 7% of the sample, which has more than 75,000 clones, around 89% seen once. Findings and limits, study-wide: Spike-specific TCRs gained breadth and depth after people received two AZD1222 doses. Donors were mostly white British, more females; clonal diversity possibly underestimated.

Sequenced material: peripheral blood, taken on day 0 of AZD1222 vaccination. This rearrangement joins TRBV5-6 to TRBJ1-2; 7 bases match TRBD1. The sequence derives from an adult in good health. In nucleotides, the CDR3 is TGTGCCAGCAGCTTGGGACAGGGATTCTCTGGCTACACCTTC. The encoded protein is CASSLGQGFSGYTF. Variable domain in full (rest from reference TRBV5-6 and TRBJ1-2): DAGVTQSPTHLIKTRGQQVTLRCSPKSGHDTVSWYQQALGQGPQFIFQYYEEEERQRGNFPDRFSGHQFPNYSSELNVNALLLGDSALYLCASSLGQGFSGYTFGSGTRLTVV.